The 20 T cell receptor beta chains below come from one sample, sequenced in a study of cytomegalovirus exposure and HLA in healthy donors. The study ran its PCR with 60 Vbeta and 13 Jbeta primers. Measured with immunoSEQ multiplex PCR; TCRdb has only the in-frame clones, and not every one. The sample lists some 250,000 clones, about 80% occurring once. Sequenced sample: PBMCs. These receptors were obtained from a woman aged 40-49 years in good health and CMV-seropositive.

This chain uses TRBV6-1 with TRBJ2-5; 9 nucleotides line up with TRBD1. Trimming took 1 base from V and 5 from J; bases not matched to a gene: 5. CDR1 and CDR2 from the germline V gene are MNHNS and SASEGT. The CDR3 runs to 15 residues. The CDR3 DNA is TGTGCCAGCAGTGAAGACGGGGGGACAGGGGAGACCCAGTACTTC. It yields the protein CASSEDGGTGETQYF.

This chain uses TRBV18 with TRBJ2-1; 10 bases are a match to TRBD2. Germline CDR1 is KGHSH and CDR2 is LQKENI. J was trimmed by 6 bases and V by 1 base; bases with no gene match: 6. The CDR3 consists of 16 residues. The CDR3 reads CASSPREAGGRNEQFF. CDR3 nucleotides: TGTGCCAGCTCACCACGGGAAGCGGGGGGGCGCAATGAGCAGTTCTTC.

The chain combines TRBV4-2 with TRBJ2-2; D is undetermined. V was clipped by 2 bases and J by 5 bases, with 6 bases between them. The CDR3 consists of 13 residues. Germline V gene data show CDR1 as LGHNA and CDR2 as YNFKEQ. The CDR3 DNA reads TGTGCCAGCAGCCAACTAGAAACCGGGGAGCTGTTTTTT. Its translation is CASSQLETGELFF.

The V gene is TRBV5-1, the J gene TRBJ1-1; D not certain. V was trimmed by 5 bases and J by 3 bases, leaving 14 bases between them. CDR3 size: 14 residues. Per the germline V gene, CDR1 is SGHRS and CDR2 is YFSETQ. Written as DNA, the CDR3 is TGCGCCAGCAGGAAGAGGGTCGGGGACACTGAAGCTTTCTTT. The encoded protein is CASRKRVGDTEAFF. Looking up the rest from reference TRBV5-1 and TRBJ1-1 gives the full variable domain: KAGVTQTPRYLIKTRGQQVTLSCSPISGHRSVSWYQQTPGQGLQFLFEYFSETQRNKGNFPGRFSGRQFSNSRSEMNVSTLELGDSALYLCASRKRVGDTEAFFGQGTRLTVV.

The chain combines TRBV30 with TRBJ2-7; D might be TRBD2 (6 bases). CDR3 length: 14 amino acids. The germline V gene encodes CDR1 GTSNPN and CDR2 SVGIG (reference sequence). Trimming took off 3 bases at V and 2 bases at J, with 14 bases between the two ends. This CDR3 is CAWRIADSPYEQYF. The CDR3 region has the DNA TGTGCCTGGAGGATAGCGGACTCCCCCTACGAGCAGTACTTC.

The chain has TRBV30 and TRBJ1-2; D is uncertain. The germline gives CDR1 GTSNPN, CDR2 SVGIG (reference sequence). With 2 bases removed from V and 8 bases from J, the gap between germline ends came to 15 bases. The CDR3 runs 13 residues. Written as DNA, the CDR3 is TGTGCCTGGAGTCCGCAACGACTAGGGGGCTACACCTTC. Protein product: CAWSPQRLGGYTF.

The chain links TRBV7-2 to TRBJ2-5; the D gene is possibly TRBD2 (6 bases). The CDR3 loop spans 15 amino acids. Trimming left V 1 base short and J 5 bases short, with 14 bases between. Germline assignment: CDR1 SGHTA and CDR2 FQGNSA. CDR3 sequence: CASSLGGRIGETQYF. The CDR3 DNA sequence: TGTGCCAGCAGCTTAGGGGGGAGGATCGGGGAGACCCAGTACTTC.

V usage is TRBV19 and J usage is TRBJ2-7; possibly TRBD1 for D (6 bases). Germline CDR1 and CDR2: LNHDA and SQIVND (reference sequence). Trimming stripped 5 bases from V and 7 bases from J, with 15 bases between. The CDR3 has 13 amino acids. CDR3 loop: CASSGIRGGEQYF. CDR3 in DNA: TGTGCCAGTAGTGGGATCAGAGGGGGTGAGCAGTACTTC.

The gene calls are TRBV7-2 and TRBJ1-2; D call uncertain. This CDR3 is built from 12 residues. V lost 3 bases, J lost 6 bases, and 8 bases lay in between. Germline loops: CDR1 SGHTA, CDR2 FQGNSA. The CDR3 DNA reads TGTGCCAGCAGCTTTAATAATGATGGCTACACCTTC. It translates to CASSFNNDGYTF.

The chain combines TRBV27 with TRBJ2-1; 11 nucleotides align to TRBD2. J gave up 6 bases and V 4 bases, and 2 bases lay outside the gene matches. The germline V gene encodes CDR1 MNHEY and CDR2 SMNVEV (reference sequence). The CDR3 loop spans 14 amino acids. CDR3 in amino acids: CASSSGLAGNEQFF. The CDR3 DNA is TGTGCCAGCAGTTCCGGACTAGCGGGCAATGAGCAGTTCTTC.

This clone was seen only a few times. The chain links TRBV9 to TRBJ2-7; 8 positions match TRBD1. Germline CDR1 and CDR2: SGDLS and YYNGEE. V shed 2 bases and J 0 bases; nucleotides not matched to a gene: 10. The CDR3 runs to 17 residues. The CDR3 DNA reads as TGTGCCAGCAGCGTTACAAGGACGGACAGGGCCTCCTACGAGCAGTACTTC. It yields the protein CASSVTRTDRASYEQYF.

The chain is built from TRBV30 and TRBJ1-1, with D possibly matching TRBD1 (6 bases). V gave up 8 bases and J gave up 1 base, with 11 bases separating them. The CDR3 has 12 residues. Germline CDR1 is GTSNPN and CDR2 is SVGIG (reference sequence). The CDR3 nucleotides are TGTGCCGGTGACAGGCGGAACACTGAAGCTTTCTTT. It specifies CAGDRRNTEAFF.

The rearrangement uses TRBV7-9 and TRBJ2-1; D uncertain. Germline assignment: CDR1 SEHNR and CDR2 FQNEAQ (reference sequence). Trimming took 2 bases from V and 4 from J, leaving 15 bases between them. This CDR3 is built from 16 residues. The CDR3, as DNA: TGTGCCAGCAGCTTATACTTTCTTAAGTTTTACAATGAGCAGTTCTTC. It specifies CASSLYFLKFYNEQFF.

V is TRBV5-1 and J is TRBJ2-6, with 9 bases that match TRBD1. Trimming removed 2 bases from V and 0 bases from J; junction bases left unmatched: 12. The CDR3 runs to 20 residues. Germline V lookup: CDR1 SGHRS, CDR2 YFSETQ. The CDR3 sequence: CASSLPPLGQGSSGANVLTF. The CDR3 DNA sequence: TGCGCCAGCAGCTTACCCCCGCTGGGACAGGGAAGCTCTGGGGCCAACGTCCTGACTTTC.

The chain is built from TRBV7-8 and TRBJ1-1; 8 bases align to TRBD1. Germline V lookup: CDR1 SGHVS, CDR2 FQNEAQ. Losses at the gene ends were 2 bases for V and 3 bases for J; bases not matched to a gene: 5. The length of the CDR3 is 15 residues. The CDR3 loop reads CASSLQGAIDTEAFF. CDR3 DNA: TGTGCCAGCAGCTTACAGGGGGCGATAGACACTGAAGCTTTCTTT.

This clone came up once. V is TRBV9 and J is TRBJ2-7; the match to TRBD2 covers 7 bases. V shed 4 bases, J shed 8 bases, and the junction held 12 bases outside the gene matches. The CDR3 runs 14 residues. Germline lookup yields CDR1 SGDLS and CDR2 YYNGEE. The CDR3 loop reads CASSPSSQAGQQYF. The CDR3 DNA sequence: TGTGCCAGCAGCCCGTCATCACAAGCGGGGCAGCAGTACTTC. Variable domain in full (rest from reference TRBV9 and TRBJ2-7): DSGVTQTPKHLITATGQRVTLRCSPRSGDLSVYWYQQSLDQGLQFLIQYYNGEERAKGNILERFSAQQFPDLHSELNLSSLELGDSALYFCASSPSSQAGQQYFGPGTRLTVT.

The V and J genes are TRBV4-3 and TRBJ2-1, with 8 bases matching TRBD2. Unmatched junction bases numbered 11, after V lost 0 bases and J lost 7 bases. Germline assignment: CDR1 LGHNA and CDR2 YSLEER. This CDR3 is built from 17 residues. The CDR3 protein is CASSQDTGTRRRNEQFF. Written as DNA, the CDR3 is TGCGCCAGCAGCCAAGATACGGGGACTAGGAGGAGGAATGAGCAGTTCTTC.

This clone turned up a few times. The rearrangement joins TRBV6-1 to TRBJ2-7; 7 nucleotides line up with TRBD1. This CDR3 has 14 amino acids. Trimming cost V 4 bases and J 4 bases; bases outside gene matches: 7. Germline-derived CDR1 and CDR2 are MNHNS and SASEGT. The CDR3 DNA follows: TGTGCCAGCAGTGTAGACAGGGAGATGTACGAGCAGTACTTC. This sequence encodes CASSVDREMYEQYF.

The chain couples TRBV10-3 to TRBJ2-5; 9 bases agree with TRBD2. The CDR3 runs to 16 residues. The J segment lost 2 bases and the V segment lost 3 bases, leaving 7 bases of the junction unmatched. Germline V gene sequence: CDR1 ENHRY, CDR2 SYGVKD. CDR3 DNA: TGTGCCATCAGTGAAGCTCTAGCGGGAAATCAAGAGACCCAGTACTTC. It yields the protein CAISEALAGNQETQYF.

This chain joins TRBV30 and TRBJ2-7; 11 nucleotides match TRBD1. The CDR3 consists of 14 residues. Germline values: CDR1 GTSNPN, CDR2 SVGIG (reference sequence). V was pared by 4 bases and J by 5 bases, with 7 bases of the junction left unmatched. The CDR3 DNA follows: TGTGCCTGGACTTCGGGACAGGGGGGGGACGAGCAGTACTTC. Translating it yields CAWTSGQGGDEQYF.